Below, one T cell receptor beta chain is given with its context. Its antigen remains unidentified. This sample was included in a study of tumor-infiltrating lymphocytes in primary liver carcinoma. Study overall: Among the tumors, stages were T1-T3 N0M0 and sizes roughly 4.2 to 11 cm.

This CDR3 spans 16 amino acids. Germline lookup yields CDR1 SGHAT and CDR2 FQNNGV. The ends were cut back, 5 bases at V and 7 bases at J, with 23 bases in the middle. Findings and limits, study-wide: With p = 0.039, the top-250-clone fraction in tumors significantly exceeded that in blood.

Unsorted bulk tissue (roughly 17-34 mg) underwent RNA and DNA co-extraction. Surgical resection was the treatment these patients received for primary liver carcinoma. Starting from approximately 500 ng of total RNA, TCR beta cDNA was produced with a primer in the constant region. Three-round nested multiplex PCR performed with slightly modified ARM-PCR produced the TCR beta libraries. It was with TRBV1-TRBV30 forward primers and a C-beta reverse primer that the first two PCR rounds were run, at around 11 cycles each. One entry per CDR3 protein results from TCRdb running MiXCR on the multiplex PCR reads. The table lists approximately 74,000 distinct CDR3 sequences, about 70% of them singletons, with roughly 13% in the top ten.

Sequencing was performed on liver tumor tissue from sampling region 4. Documented subset: tumor region T4, right-lateral pole. J is TRBJ1-1 and V is TRBV11-2; maybe TRBD1 (6 bases). This clonotype originated in a woman aged 55-69 years with primary liver carcinoma and hepatitis B virus infection. CDR3 region: CASSPPGGACTIEAFF. The CDR3 nucleotides read TGTGCCAGCAGCCCGCCCGGGGGGGCGTGTACCATTGAAGCTTTCTTT.